A selection of T cell receptor beta chains follows, all from one sample in a study of patients and donors after allogeneic stem cell transplantation. TCRdb re-called the RT-PCR reads with MiXCR, one entry per CDR3 protein. In the table there are about 960,000 distinct CDR3 sequences, over 15% of which are singletons. The sample was blood, either unsorted or a sorted T cell fraction (not recorded which). Source of these receptors: a human donor who was either an allogeneic HSCT recipient or a stem cell or donor lymphocyte infusion donor (not recorded which). It is not recorded whose cells these are; they may come from a transplant donor. The CDR3 runs from the conserved cysteine through the conserved F or W. A D gene is named only where the DNA matches it firmly. Rows give clone size only sometimes, using once, few, many, or a class for an expanded clone.

D gene	J gene	V gene	clone size	CDR3 DNA	CDR3 protein
NA	TRBJ2-5	TRBV20-1	NA	TGCAGTGCTAGTCAAGGGGCCCAAGAGACCCAGTACTTC	CSASQGAQETQYF
TRBD1	TRBJ1-2	TRBV19	few	TGTGCCAGTACACCTACAGACAGGGGGGCTAACTATGGCTACACCTTC	CASTPTDRGANYGYTF
NA	TRBJ2-1	TRBV27	NA	TGTGCCAGCAGCCGATTTGGGGTCGATGAGCAGTTCTTC	CASSRFGVDEQFF
TRBD1	TRBJ2-5	TRBV7-2	NA	TGTGCCAGCAGCTCCGGACAGGGGCGGCAAGAGACCCAGTACTTC	CASSSGQGRQETQYF
NA	TRBJ1-2	TRBV10-3	NA	TGTGCCATCAGTGAGTACAGGGATGGCTACACCTTC	CAISEYRDGYTF
NA	TRBJ2-3	TRBV25-1	few	TGTGCCAGCAGTCCAAGACACGGGATACTCACAGATACGCAGTATTTT	CASSPRHGILTDTQYF
TRBD1	TRBJ1-1	TRBV20-1	few	TGCAGTGCCCTCCCCCGGACAGGGAGGTCCACTGAAGCTTTCTTT	CSALPRTGRSTEAFF
NA	TRBJ2-7	TRBV7-6	NA	TGTGCCAGCGCCATCGAGGGGAAGAGTAACCACGAGCAGTACTTC	CASAIEGKSNHEQYF
NA	TRBJ1-2	TRBV20-1	few	TGCAGTGCCCAGGACCGGGACCGAAACTATGGCTACACCTTC	CSAQDRDRNYGYTF
NA	TRBJ2-7	TRBV20-1	NA	TGCAGTGCTAGGCGTTTGGGGTACGAGCAGTACTTC	CSARRLGYEQYF
NA	TRBJ2-3	TRBV4-1	NA	TGCGCCAGCAGCCCGTCGGAAACAGATACGCAGTATTTT	CASSPSETDTQYF
NA	TRBJ1-5	TRBV12-3/TRBV12-4	few	TGTGCCAGCAGTCCGGGGAAAGGCAATCAGCCCCAGCATTTT	CASSPGKGNQPQHF
NA	TRBJ1-5	TRBV6-2/TRBV6-3	NA	TGTGCCAGCAGTACTTATAGTCAGCCCCAGCATTTT	CASSTYSQPQHF
NA	TRBJ2-3	TRBV5-1	NA	TGCGCCAGCAGCTTCCCGACTAGGCCAGATACGCAGTATTTT	CASSFPTRPDTQYF
TRBD1	TRBJ1-2	TRBV5-1	NA	TGCGCCAGCAGCGGGGGACAGGCAAAGTGGGGCTACACCTTC	CASSGGQAKWGYTF
TRBD1	TRBJ2-7	TRBV12-3/TRBV12-4	NA	TGTGCCAGCAGTCCCACGAGAGGGGGCGCCGAGCAGTACTTC	CASSPTRGGAEQYF
TRBD2	TRBJ2-2	TRBV3-1	NA	TGTGCCAGCAGCTCTCGACTAGCGGGGGGAACTTACACCGGGGAGCTGTTTTTT	CASSSRLAGGTYTGELFF
NA	TRBJ2-7	TRBV4-2	NA	TGTGCCAGCAGCCAAGAAGGGGGTCGATCGGGACAAGTCTACGAGCAGTACTTC	CASSQEGGRSGQVYEQYF
TRBD1	TRBJ1-2	TRBV10-2	NA	TGCGCCAGCAGTGCCTCAGGAAACAGGGGGGAGGATGGCTACACCTTC	CASSASGNRGEDGYTF
TRBD1	TRBJ2-1	TRBV29-1	few	TGCAGCGTTCCTGCACCGGGACAGGGTTACAATGAGCAGTTCTTC	CSVPAPGQGYNEQFF
NA	TRBJ1-5	TRBV20-1	NA	TGCAGTGCTAGAGATCGAGGGACTAATCAGCCCCAGCATTTT	CSARDRGTNQPQHF
NA	TRBJ1-1	TRBV12-3/TRBV12-4	many	TGTGCCAGCAGCTTACTTCCCCCGGGGACTGAAGCTTTCTTT	CASSLLPPGTEAFF
TRBD1	TRBJ1-1	TRBV7-9	NA	TGTGCCAGCAGCCCACACCCACAGGGGCGCACTGAAGCTTTCTTT	CASSPHPQGRTEAFF
NA	TRBJ2-1	TRBV28	few	TGTGCCAGCAGTTTAAAAGGGGTCAATGAGCAGTTCTTC	CASSLKGVNEQFF
NA	TRBJ1-5	TRBV7-9	NA	TGTGCCAGCTCCAGCGGCGGCAATCAGCCCCAGCATTTT	CASSSGGNQPQHF
NA	TRBJ2-7	TRBV27	NA	TGTGCCAGCAGTCGATATCAGGGCCCTTCCTACGAGCAGTACTTC	CASSRYQGPSYEQYF
NA	TRBJ2-6	TRBV6-2/TRBV6-3	NA	TGTGCCAGCAGTTACCCCAGACCCTCTGGGGCCAACGTCCTGACTTTC	CASSYPRPSGANVLTF
NA	TRBJ2-5	TRBV5-1	few	TGCGCCAGCAACCAAACGCTAGAGACCCAGTACTTC	CASNQTLETQYF
NA	TRBJ2-5	TRBV4-1	NA	TGCGCCAGCAGCCACGAAGGACGGGGGTACCAAGAGACCCAGTACTTC	CASSHEGRGYQETQYF
TRBD1	TRBJ2-2	TRBV5-1	few	TGCGCCAGCAGCTTGGCGGTACAGGGGGCGGACACCGGGGAGCTGTTTTTT	CASSLAVQGADTGELFF
NA	TRBJ1-6	TRBV20-1	NA	TGCAGTGCTAGCCCCCGGGCCGGTGGGCCCCTCCACTTT	CSASPRAGGPLHF
TRBD1	TRBJ1-5	TRBV29-1	many	TGCAGCGTTATCATCCCAGGGGGCCCGCACCAGCCCCAGCATTTT	CSVIIPGGPHQPQHF
TRBD2	TRBJ2-1	TRBV5-6	NA	TGTGCCAGCAGATCACTAGCGAGGAGGGCTGAGGTGCAGTTCTTC	CASRSLARRAEVQFF
NA	TRBJ2-4	TRBV5-1	NA	TGCGCCAGCAGCTTGGAAGAGCTTCTAGCCAAAAACATTCAGTACTTC	CASSLEELLAKNIQYF
NA	TRBJ1-6	TRBV5-8	few	TGTGCCAGCAGCTTGGGACCCAGATCCTATAATTCACCCCTCCACTTT	CASSLGPRSYNSPLHF
NA	TRBJ2-1	TRBV5-1	many	TGCGCCAGCAGTCCAACCGGGACACAGAATTACAATGAGCAGTTCTTC	CASSPTGTQNYNEQFF
NA	TRBJ2-7	TRBV12-3/TRBV12-4	few	TGTGCCAGCAGTTCCTCCCTTTACGAGCAGTACTTC	CASSSSLYEQYF
TRBD2	TRBJ2-4	TRBV6-5	NA	TGTGCCAGCAGTTACTCGCGGGCTAGCGGGGAAAACATTCAGTACTTC	CASSYSRASGENIQYF
NA	TRBJ1-1	TRBV6-1	few	TGTGCCAGCGGAGGTTTAACCGACGGACACACTGAAGCTTTCTTT	CASGGLTDGHTEAFF
TRBD2	TRBJ2-7	TRBV9	NA	TGTGCCAGCAGCTACCGAGCGGGAGTATACGAGCAGTACTTC	CASSYRAGVYEQYF
NA	TRBJ2-1	TRBV11-3	once	TGTGCCAGCAGCTCAGTGGGTCCCGCCTACAATGAGCAGTTCTTC	CASSSVGPAYNEQFF
TRBD1	TRBJ2-7	TRBV6-6	many	TGTGCCAGCAGAGGGACAGGGGGGTACGAGCAGTACTTC	CASRGTGGYEQYF
NA	TRBJ2-2	TRBV7-9	few	TGTGCCAGCAGCTTAATTACGGTCCGAACCCCCGGGGAGCTGTTTTTT	CASSLITVRTPGELFF
NA	TRBJ2-1	TRBV12-3/TRBV12-4	NA	TGTGCCAGCAGTTTTGGGCCCCGGGCGGACAATGAGCAGTTCTTC	CASSFGPRADNEQFF